The clone carrying this T cell receptor beta chain was detected ten times or more. Its target is not known. The entry originates in a study of Graves' ophthalmopathy and Graves' hyperthyroidism. CDR1 and CDR2 from the germline V gene are DFQATT and SNEGSKA (reference sequence). CDR3 size: 14 residues. The trim removed 0 bases at V and 7 bases at J, leaving 6 bases unmatched. Overall study results and limits: It was with about 68% sensitivity and about 72% specificity that the model predicted ophthalmopathy progression.

The sequenced template was RNA, covering the TCR beta CDR3 region. The library came from an HTBI-primed first-round RT-PCR and a second-round multiplex PCR. TCRdb called the multiplex PCR reads again in MiXCR, with one record for every CDR3 protein. The sample records 500,000 to 600,000 distinct CDR3 sequences, roughly 40% being singletons. The hyperthyroidism patients, aged 18 to 65, had been newly diagnosed, with under 2 months' duration. Exclusion covered patients with other autoimmune diseases or uncontrolled infections (as well as pregnancy or lactation). Sample: peripheral blood or thyroid tissue (not recorded which). The J gene is TRBJ1-2, the V gene TRBV20-1; TRBD1 matches at 9 bases. This clonotype originated in an adult man with Graves' hyperthyroidism. For the CDR3, the DNA is TGCAGTGCTAGAGAGATCGGACAGGGGTTTGGCTACACCTTC. Protein product: CSAREIGQGFGYTF.